This record looks at one T cell receptor (beta chain) sequence and its context. The PCR made use of 60 Vbeta and 13 Jbeta primers. TCRdb's table, derived via immunoSEQ multiplex PCR, lists solely in-frame clones and lacks some. Of 120,000 to 150,000 clones in the sample, over 65% are singletons; the top ten hold less than 3%. Deletions cut 8 bases from V and 8 bases from J, with 18 bases between. The CDR3 length is 13 residues. Germline V lookup: CDR1 SGHTA, CDR2 FQGNSA. The data derive from a study of cytomegalovirus exposure and HLA in healthy donors. The V and J genes are TRBV7-2 and TRBJ1-2; D is unclear. Sequences were obtained from PBMCs. The receptor comes from a male donor in good health and CMV-seronegative. The CDR3 nucleotides read TGTGCCAGCTCCAGGACGGAGGTAGGGGGCTACACCTTC. Translating gives CASSRTEVGGYTF.